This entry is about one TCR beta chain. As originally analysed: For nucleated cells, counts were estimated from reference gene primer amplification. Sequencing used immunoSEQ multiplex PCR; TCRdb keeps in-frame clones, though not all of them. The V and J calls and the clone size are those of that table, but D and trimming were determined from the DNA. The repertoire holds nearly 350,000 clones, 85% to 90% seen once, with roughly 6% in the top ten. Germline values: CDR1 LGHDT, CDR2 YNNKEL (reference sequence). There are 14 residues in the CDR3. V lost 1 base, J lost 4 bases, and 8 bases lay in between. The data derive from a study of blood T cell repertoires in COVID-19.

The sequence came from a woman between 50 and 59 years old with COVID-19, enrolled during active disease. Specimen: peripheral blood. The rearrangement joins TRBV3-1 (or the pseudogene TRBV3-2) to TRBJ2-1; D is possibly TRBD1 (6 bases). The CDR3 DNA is TGTGCCAGCAGCCAAGCGGACAGATACAATGAGCAGTTCTTC. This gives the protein CASSQADRYNEQFF.